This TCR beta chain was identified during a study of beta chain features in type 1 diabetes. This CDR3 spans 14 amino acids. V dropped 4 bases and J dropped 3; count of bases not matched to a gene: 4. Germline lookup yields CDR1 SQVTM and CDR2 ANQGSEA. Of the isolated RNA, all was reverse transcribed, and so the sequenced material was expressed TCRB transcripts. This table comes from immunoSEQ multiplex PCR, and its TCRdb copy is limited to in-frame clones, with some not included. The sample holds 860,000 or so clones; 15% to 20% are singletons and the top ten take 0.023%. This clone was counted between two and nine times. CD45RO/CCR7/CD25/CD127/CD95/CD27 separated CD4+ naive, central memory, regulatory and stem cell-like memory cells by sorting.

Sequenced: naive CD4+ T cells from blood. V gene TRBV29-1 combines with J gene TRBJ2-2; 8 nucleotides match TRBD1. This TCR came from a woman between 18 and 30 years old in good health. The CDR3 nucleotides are TGCAGCGTTGCTCCACAGGGGGACACCGGGGAGCTGTTTTTT. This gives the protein CSVAPQGDTGELFF.